Each of the 23 T cell receptor beta chains below was sequenced from the same sample in a study of T cells in Graves' hyperthyroidism and ophthalmopathy. Amplification of TCR beta CDR3 regions was performed using RNA transcripts as template. The TCR CDR3 first-round RT-PCR relied on the HTBI primer set. One entry per CDR3 protein, called by TCRdb with MiXCR from the multiplex PCR reads. The profile shows 550,000 to 700,000 distinct CDR3 sequences, roughly 15% of them singletons. The sequencing input was blood. These receptors all stem from a woman aged 40 to 50 with Graves' ophthalmopathy.

This clonotype was seen many times. The J gene is TRBJ2-7, the V gene TRBV6-1, with 10 bases aligning to TRBD2. This CDR3 contains 16 residues. CDR1 is MNHNS and CDR2 is SASEGT in the germline V gene. Trimming cost V 6 bases and J 4 bases; bases outside gene matches: 12. The CDR3 DNA follows: TGTGCCAGCAGAACCAGCGGGAGGGCCGGTAAATACGAGCAGTACTTC. Translating gives CASRTSGRAGKYEQYF.

The rearrangement joins TRBV4-1 to TRBJ2-5; tentatively, D is TRBD1 or TRBD2 (5 bases each). The V end was cut by 2 bases, the J end by 3 bases, with 31 bases between. Germline-derived CDR1 and CDR2 are MGHRA and YSYEKL. The CDR3 totals 21 residues. In DNA form, the CDR3 reads TGCGCCAGCAGCCAAAAAAGGGGCGGAGGCAGGGCAGGGTTTGGGGAAGAGACCCAGTACTTC. Amino acid sequence: CASSQKRGGGRAGFGEETQYF.

This clonotype came up many times. The chain recombines TRBV12-3 or TRBV12-4 with TRBJ2-7, with D perhaps given as TRBD1 or TRBD2 (6 bases each). The CDR3 is made up of 16 amino acids. Trimming took 5 bases from V and 5 from J, leaving 22 bases between them. CDR3 coding DNA: TGTGCCAGCAGTCCAACCTGGGGGGCAGGATCCCACGAGCAGTACTTC. This translates into CASSPTWGAGSHEQYF.

The V and J genes are TRBV5-1 and TRBJ1-5, with 8 bases identical to TRBD1. The J segment lost 2 bases and the V segment lost 4 bases, leaving 8 bases of the junction unmatched. The germline V gene encodes CDR1 SGHRS and CDR2 YFSETQ. The CDR3 spans 16 residues. CDR3 sequence (DNA): TGCGCCAGCAGCCCCTTCCCGGGACAGGGCAATCAGCCCCAGCATTTT. Translation: CASSPFPGQGNQPQHF.

This clonotype was picked up many times. The chain joins TRBV6-5 to TRBJ1-1; a weak D match, TRBD1 (5 bases). CDR3 size: 17 residues. V was cut by 4 bases and J by 0 bases, with 18 bases left in between. From germline, CDR1 is MNHEY and CDR2 SVGAGI. This CDR3 is CASSFGASQTMNTEAFF. In DNA form, the CDR3 reads TGTGCCAGCAGTTTCGGGGCTTCACAAACCATGAACACTGAAGCTTTCTTT.

This clonotype was found many times. The J gene is TRBJ1-2, the V gene TRBV12-3 or TRBV12-4, with 9 bases that match TRBD1. This CDR3 contains 14 residues. After removal of 4 bases from V and 4 bases from J, the junction contained 4 bases not matched to a gene. CDR3 amino acids: CASSSTGGGYGYTF. The CDR3 region has the DNA TGTGCCAGCAGTTCTACAGGGGGCGGCTATGGCTACACCTTC.

This clonotype was seen only a few times. The chain employs TRBV30 and TRBJ2-7; a possible D gene is TRBD1 (6 bases). In germline, CDR1 is GTSNPN, CDR2 SVGIG (reference sequence). The CDR3 length is 13 residues. V was clipped by 3 bases and J by 3 bases, with 12 bases between them. DNA for the CDR3: TGTGCCTGGAGCGAGGGACACCTCTACGAGCAGTACTTC. Its translation is CAWSEGHLYEQYF.

Of note for this clonotype: Mismatch with germline at one junction end may stem from a read error. V and J are TRBV14 and TRBJ1-2; a weak D match, TRBD1 (5 bases). Per germline, CDR1 SGHDN and CDR2 FVKESK. The CDR3 has 13 amino acids. CDR3 loop: CASSIDRFYSYTF. The CDR3, as DNA: TGTGCCAGCAGCATTGACAGATTCTATAGCTACACCTTC.

There are a few counts of this clonotype. The chain recombines TRBV24-1 with TRBJ1-5; a possible D gene is TRBD1 (6 bases). The CDR3 consists of 13 residues. V lost 9 bases and J lost 1, with 9 bases in between. Germline loops: CDR1 KGHDR, CDR2 SFDVKD. For the CDR3, the DNA is TGTGCCACCTCTGACAGGAGCAATCAGCCCCAGCATTTT. This codes for CATSDRSNQPQHF.

This clonotype was seen repeatedly, ten times or more. The chain is built from TRBV28 and TRBJ1-1; D call uncertain. This CDR3 region has 12 residues. The V gene lost 7 bases and the J gene lost 9 bases, with 15 bases spanning the gap. Germline V CDR1 and CDR2: MDHEN, SYDVKM. Here the CDR3 DNA reads TGTGCCAGCATCACGGCCGGATGGAAAGCTTTCTTT. This codes for CASITAGWKAFF.

The J gene is TRBJ2-7, the V gene TRBV28; D possibly corresponds to TRBD2 (6 bases). Per the germline V gene, CDR1 is MDHEN and CDR2 is SYDVKM. V lost 6 bases and J lost 3, with 12 bases in between. The CDR3 spans 13 residues. CDR3 amino acids: CASRSPGGYEQYF. The CDR3 DNA follows: TGTGCCAGCAGATCCCCCGGGGGCTACGAGCAGTACTTC. The full variable domain, in which reference TRBV28 and TRBJ2-7 provide the parts outside the CDR3, is DVKVTQSSRYLVKRTGEKVFLECVQDMDHENMFWYRQDPGLGLRLIYFSYDVKMKEKGDIPEGYSVSREKKERFSLILESASTNQTSMYLCASRSPGGYEQYFGPGTRLTVT.

This clonotype was detected ten times or more. The rearrangement joins TRBV11-2 to TRBJ1-2; 7 bases fit TRBD1. The germline gives CDR1 SGHAT, CDR2 FQNNGV. Trimming removed 2 bases from V and 8 bases from J; junction bases left unmatched: 8. The CDR3 runs to 14 residues. Here the CDR3 DNA reads TGTGCCAGCAGCTTACTGACAGGGATGACAGGCTACACCTTC. Translating it yields CASSLLTGMTGYTF.

The table lists this clonotype with many counts. The chain uses TRBV11-2 and TRBJ2-7; 7 bases are a match to TRBD1. The CDR3 consists of 15 residues. With 5 bases clipped from V and 6 bases from J, the junction kept 13 bases outside the gene matches. Germline V lookup: CDR1 SGHAT, CDR2 FQNNGV. The CDR3 DNA sequence: TGTGCCAGCAGCACCGACCTACAGGGGCTGTTCGAGCAGTACTTC. Its protein is CASSTDLQGLFEQYF.

This clonotype has a count of ten or more. This chain links TRBV27 with TRBJ2-7; D is unclear. Deletions cut 6 bases from V and 0 bases from J, with 9 bases between. CDR3 size: 13 residues. Germline V gene sequence: CDR1 MNHEY, CDR2 SMNVEV (reference sequence). The DNA of the CDR3 is TGTGCCAGCAGCGACCCTCCCTCCTACGAGCAGTACTTC. This encodes CASSDPPSYEQYF.

In this sample, this clonotype turned up many times. This chain uses TRBV24-1 with TRBJ2-7, with 9 bases aligning to TRBD2. Germline assignment: CDR1 KGHDR and CDR2 SFDVKD. The CDR3 runs to 15 residues. The J segment lost 4 bases and the V segment lost 3 bases, leaving 6 bases of the junction unmatched. The CDR3 loop is CATSDTASGIYEQYF. As DNA, the CDR3 is TGTGCCACCAGTGATACGGCTAGCGGGATTTACGAGCAGTACTTC.

This clonotype was found many times. This chain joins TRBV29-1 and TRBJ1-1, with no clear D. Germline lookup yields CDR1 SQVTM and CDR2 ANQGSEA. This CDR3 is 13 amino acids long. Trimming took off 7 bases at V and 5 bases at J, with 17 bases between the two ends. In DNA form, the CDR3 reads TGCAGCGGCCAAAAAGTTAGTACGACTGAAGCTTTCTTT. Its protein is CSGQKVSTTEAFF.

This clonotype was observed many times. The chain carries TRBV19 and TRBJ2-7; D is unresolved. V lost 2 bases and J 6 bases, leaving 11 bases between the germline ends. The CDR3 length is 13 residues. The germline CDR1 and CDR2 sequences are LNHDA and SQIVND (reference sequence). The CDR3 loop reads CASSIRLGLEQYF. The CDR3 DNA follows: TGTGCCAGTAGTATACGACTGGGTCTCGAGCAGTACTTC.

This clonotype was recorded many times. This chain joins TRBV6-1 and TRBJ1-5; D not certain. The germline V gene has CDR1 MNHNS and CDR2 SASEGT. The CDR3 consists of 13 residues. V was cut by 3 bases and J by 5 bases, with 8 bases left in between. CDR3 in DNA: TGTGCCAGCAGTGACCAGAATTATCAGCCCCAGCATTTT. Its protein is CASSDQNYQPQHF.

The chain employs TRBV6-5 and TRBJ2-2; 11 bases fit TRBD2. The CDR3 spans 16 residues. The V gene's germline CDR1 is MNHEY and CDR2 SVGAGI. After removal of 2 bases from V and 5 bases from J, the junction contained 4 bases not matched to a gene. The CDR3 DNA reads TGTGCCAGCAGTTACCAGACTAGCGGGGTTACCGGGGAGCTGTTTTTT. This encodes CASSYQTSGVTGELFF.

The genes are TRBV2 and TRBJ2-7, with 13 bases lining up with TRBD2. V lost 6 bases and J lost 5; bases outside the gene matches: 13. CDR1 and CDR2 from the germline V gene are SNHLY and FYNNEI. This CDR3 has 17 residues. The CDR3 reads CASRTLGTSGTLDEQYF. The CDR3 region has the DNA TGTGCCAGCAGAACCTTAGGGACTAGCGGGACCCTCGACGAGCAGTACTTC.

The gene calls are TRBV10-3 and TRBJ1-5; 7 nucleotides match TRBD1. V was clipped by 4 bases and J by 4 bases; unmatched bases: 4. Germline V gene sequence: CDR1 ENHRY, CDR2 SYGVKD. The CDR3 spans 14 residues. The CDR3 sequence: CAISGRGENQPQHF. The CDR3 DNA reads as TGTGCCATCAGTGGCAGGGGGGAGAATCAGCCCCAGCATTTT.

This clonotype was found a few times. The chain carries TRBV6-1 and TRBJ2-5; D unclear. The CDR3 is 15 amino acids. In germline, CDR1 is MNHNS, CDR2 SASEGT. The ends were cut back, 5 bases at V and 2 bases at J, with 15 bases in the middle. The CDR3 loop is CASSPPGRWQETQYF. CDR3 bases: TGTGCCAGCAGTCCCCCGGGCAGGTGGCAAGAGACCCAGTACTTC.

The chain is built from TRBV7-8 and TRBJ1-1; tentatively, D is TRBD1 (5 bases). Germline V gene data show CDR1 as SGHVS and CDR2 as FQNEAQ. CDR3 length: 16 residues. Trimming removed 4 bases from V and 2 bases from J, with 17 bases in between. The CDR3 DNA reads as TGTGCCAGCAGCTCCCCCTCTATCGACAGAAACACTGAAGCTTTCTTT. Amino acids: CASSSPSIDRNTEAFF.